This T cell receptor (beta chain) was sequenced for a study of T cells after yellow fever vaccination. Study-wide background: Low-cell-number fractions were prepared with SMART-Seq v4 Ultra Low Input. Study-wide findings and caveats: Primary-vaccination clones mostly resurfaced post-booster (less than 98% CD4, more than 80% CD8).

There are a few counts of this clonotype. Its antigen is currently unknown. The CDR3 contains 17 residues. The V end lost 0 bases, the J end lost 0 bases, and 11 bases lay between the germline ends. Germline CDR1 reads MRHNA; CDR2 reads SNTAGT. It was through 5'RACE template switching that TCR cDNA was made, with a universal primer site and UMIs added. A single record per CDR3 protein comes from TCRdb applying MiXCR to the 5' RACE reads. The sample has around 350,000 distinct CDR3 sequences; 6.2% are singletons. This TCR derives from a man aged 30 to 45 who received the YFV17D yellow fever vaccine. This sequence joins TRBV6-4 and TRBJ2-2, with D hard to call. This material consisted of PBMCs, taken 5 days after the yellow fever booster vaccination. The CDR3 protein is CASSDSMGWANTGELFF. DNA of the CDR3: TGTGCCAGCAGTGACTCGATGGGCTGGGCGAACACCGGGGAGCTGTTTTTT.